Sequencing of this T cell receptor (beta chain) was carried out in a study of Graves' ophthalmopathy and Graves' hyperthyroidism. This clonotype was observed many times. The authors amplified TCR beta CDR3 regions from RNA transcripts. Scientists carried out first-round RT-PCR using HTBI primers and then a second-round multiplex PCR. Using its own MiXCR run on the multiplex PCR reads, TCRdb lists one record per CDR3 protein. The repertoire holds about 660,000 distinct CDR3 sequences, with approximately 39% as singletons. As diagnostic evidence, clinical symptoms, serum thyroxine, TRAb, thyroid ultrasound and orbital computed tomography were relied upon. The CDR3 covers 12 residues. CDR1 and CDR2 (germline): DFQATT, SNEGSKA (reference sequence). The ends were cut back, 5 bases at V and 1 base at J, with 8 bases in the middle.

Sequenced input: peripheral blood. This TCR was sampled from an adult man with Graves' ophthalmopathy. This chain uses TRBV20-1 with TRBJ1-1; D is undetermined. The CDR3: CSAYLQNTEAFF. For the CDR3, the DNA is TGCAGTGCTTACTTACAGAACACTGAAGCTTTCTTT.